The 20 T cell receptor beta chains given below trace back to one sample, sequenced in a study of CD8+ T cells in alopecia areata. RNA, once extracted, was reverse transcribed into cDNA for use as the sequencing template. The repertoire was sequenced with immunoSEQ multiplex PCR; TCRdb's copy has only in-frame clones and lacks some. The sample holds 100,000 to 150,000 clones, more than 30% seen once. The sample taken for sequencing was CD4+ T cells sorted from blood. Source of these receptors: a human donor with alopecia areata.

This chain links TRBV28 with TRBJ2-7, with unresolved D. CDR1 and CDR2 (germline): MDHEN, SYDVKM. The CDR3 is 14 residues long. Trimming took off 3 bases at V and 2 bases at J, with 11 bases between the two ends. The CDR3 is CASSFPIKTYEQYF. CDR3 DNA: TGTGCCAGCAGTTTCCCCATTAAAACCTACGAGCAGTACTTC.

In its sample, this clone was seen a few times. V and J are TRBV29-1 and TRBJ2-7, with 12 bases identical to TRBD1. Germline loops: CDR1 SQVTM, CDR2 ANQGSEA. CDR3 length: 14 residues. With 0 bases clipped from V and 4 bases from J, the junction kept 1 base outside the gene matches. The CDR3 loop reads CSVEEGQGAYEQYF. CDR3 DNA sequence: TGCAGCGTTGAAGAGGGACAGGGGGCTTACGAGCAGTACTTC.

This clone was seen a few times. The chain links TRBV29-1 to TRBJ1-1; D remains unclear. The CDR3 is made up of 12 amino acids. Per the germline V gene, CDR1 is SQVTM and CDR2 is ANQGSEA. V was pared by 1 base and J by 4 bases, with 7 bases between. The chain's CDR3 is CSVEGLRTEAFF. In nucleotides, the CDR3 is TGCAGCGTTGAAGGGCTCCGCACTGAAGCTTTCTTT.

This chain joins TRBV28 and TRBJ2-4, with D unresolved. The germline gives CDR1 MDHEN, CDR2 SYDVKM. The CDR3 runs 12 residues. The V end lost 7 bases, the J end lost 6 bases, and 10 bases lay between the germline ends. CDR3 nucleotide sequence: TGTGCCAGCAATAACAGACGAAACATTCAGTACTTC. This encodes CASNNRRNIQYF.

This clone was observed a few times. The V gene is TRBV29-1, the J gene TRBJ2-3, with D possibly being TRBD1 (6 bases). Trimming shortened V by 4 bases and J by 3 bases, and 11 bases separated the two germline ends. Germline CDR1 SQVTM, CDR2 ANQGSEA. The CDR3 spans 13 residues. This chain's CDR3 is CSVGTVVTDTQYF. DNA for the CDR3: TGCAGCGTTGGGACAGTTGTTACAGATACGCAGTATTTT.

The chain links TRBV27 to TRBJ2-4, with D unresolved. Germline V gene sequence: CDR1 MNHEY, CDR2 SMNVEV (reference sequence). The CDR3 is 13 residues long. Trimming took 4 bases from V and 8 from J, leaving 12 bases between them. CDR3 DNA: TGTGCCAGCAGTTCATGGGGTTCGGACATTCAGTACTTC. Translating gives CASSSWGSDIQYF.

This clone turned up a few times. The V call is TRBV29-1, the J call TRBJ2-7; 8 bases map to TRBD1. Germline values: CDR1 SQVTM, CDR2 ANQGSEA. Trimming removed 7 bases from V and 4 bases from J; junction bases left unmatched: 6. CDR3 size: 12 residues. The DNA of the CDR3 is TGCAGCGCCGACAGGGGCCCGTACGAGCAGTACTTC. This codes for CSADRGPYEQYF.

The chain has TRBV2 and TRBJ2-1, with unresolved D. Germline CDR1 and CDR2: SNHLY and FYNNEI. V was cut by 0 bases and J by 6 bases, with 9 bases left in between. The CDR3 runs to 14 residues. The CDR3 nucleotides read TGTGCCAGCAGTGAAGCGGGCTACCGCAATGAGCAGTTCTTC. This sequence encodes CASSEAGYRNEQFF.

The V and J genes are TRBV4-1 and TRBJ2-2; possibly TRBD2 for D (6 bases). This CDR3 has 17 residues. V dropped 0 bases and J dropped 0 bases, with 11 bases sitting between them. Germline loops: CDR1 MGHRA, CDR2 YSYEKL. DNA for the CDR3: TGCGCCAGCAGCCAAGAAATCCAGCGGGCGAACACCGGGGAGCTGTTTTTT. Translated, it gives CASSQEIQRANTGELFF.

This clone has only a few counts. The rearrangement links TRBV7-3 to TRBJ2-1; D is perhaps TRBD2 (5 bases). The CDR3 is made up of 13 amino acids. CDR1 is SGHTA, CDR2 FQGTGA, per germline. V lost 5 bases to trimming and J lost 5 bases, with 10 bases between them. CDR3 nucleotides: TGTGCCAGCAGCCCCTCGAGGGACAATGAGCAGTTCTTC. Translation: CASSPSRDNEQFF. The whole variable domain, remainder taken from reference TRBV7-3 and TRBJ2-1, is GAGVSQTPSNKVTEKGKYVELRCDPISGHTALYWYRQSLGQGPEFLIYFQGTGAADDSGLPNDRFFAVRPEGSVSTLKIQRTERGDSAVYLCASSPSRDNEQFFGPGTRLTVL.

The rearrangement uses TRBV29-1 and TRBJ1-3; 10 bases line up with TRBD1. With 6 bases clipped from V and 4 bases from J, the junction kept 9 bases outside the gene matches. CDR3 size: 15 residues. CDR1 is SQVTM and CDR2 is ANQGSEA in the germline V gene. CDR3 sequence (DNA): TGCAGCGTGGGGGGACAGGGGCGAGGAGGAAACACCATATATTTT. Translation: CSVGGQGRGGNTIYF.

This clone came up a few times. This rearrangement joins TRBV5-6 to TRBJ1-2; a possible D gene is TRBD1 (6 bases). Germline V gene data show CDR1 as SGHDT and CDR2 as YYEEEE. The CDR3 consists of 13 residues. V was clipped by 1 base and J by 8 bases, with 12 bases between them. The CDR3, as DNA: TGTGCCAGCAGCTTGTGGACAGTCCGGGGCTACACCTTC. Encoded protein: CASSLWTVRGYTF.

The rearrangement uses TRBV29-1 and TRBJ2-1; D remains unclear. Trimming pared 4 bases from V and 9 bases from J, leaving 19 bases between. The germline V gene has CDR1 SQVTM and CDR2 ANQGSEA. The length of the CDR3 is 14 residues. For the CDR3, the DNA is TGCAGCGTTGGTCGAGCCAGTTCAACGAGTGAGCAGTTCTTC. It translates to CSVGRASSTSEQFF.

The count of this clone is one. This chain connects TRBV29-1 to TRBJ1-1, with a possible D match to TRBD1 (5 bases). From germline, CDR1 is SQVTM and CDR2 ANQGSEA. V lost 4 bases to trimming and J lost 1 base, with 10 bases between them. CDR3 length: 13 amino acids. The CDR3 reads CSVGGRANTEAFF. The CDR3 bases are TGCAGCGTTGGCGGCAGGGCGAACACTGAAGCTTTCTTT.

The gene calls are TRBV28 and TRBJ2-1; D call uncertain. Germline CDR1 reads MDHEN; CDR2 reads SYDVKM. CDR3 length: 12 residues. V dropped 6 bases and J dropped 9 bases, with 12 bases sitting between them. The CDR3 nucleotides read TGTGCCAGCAGGAGTGGTCAAAGTGAGCAGTTCTTC. Amino acid sequence: CASRSGQSEQFF. Full variable domain (missing parts from reference TRBV28 and TRBJ2-1): DVKVTQSSRYLVKRTGEKVFLECVQDMDHENMFWYRQDPGLGLRLIYFSYDVKMKEKGDIPEGYSVSREKKERFSLILESASTNQTSMYLCASRSGQSEQFFGPGTRLTVL.

This clone occurred a few times. The rearrangement joins TRBV18 to TRBJ2-1; TRBD2 is a possible D gene (5 bases). V was trimmed by 4 bases and J by 9 bases, leaving 16 bases between them. Germline CDR1 KGHSH, CDR2 LQKENI. This CDR3 comprises 14 residues. The CDR3 DNA follows: TGTGCCAGCTCACTGGCCGGGGAGTTCGGTGAGCAGTTCTTC. Protein: CASSLAGEFGEQFF. Full variable domain (outside the CDR3, taken from reference TRBV18 and TRBJ2-1): NAGVMQNPRHLVRRRGQEARLRCSPMKGHSHVYWYRQLPEEGLKFMVYLQKENIIDESGMPKERFSAEFPKEGPSILRIQQVVRGDSAAYFCASSLAGEFGEQFFGPGTRLTVL.

This clone was seen more than once but under ten times. This chain links TRBV7-2 with TRBJ1-1; possible D gene TRBD1, 6 bases. The CDR3 runs 13 residues. Germline V lookup: CDR1 SGHTA, CDR2 FQGNSA. V was shortened by 7 bases and J by 0 bases, with 9 bases between the two germline ends. The DNA for the CDR3 is TGTGCCAGCACCCAGGGGATGAACACTGAAGCTTTCTTT. Protein sequence: CASTQGMNTEAFF.

The sample holds a few counts of this clone. The V call is TRBV29-1, the J call TRBJ2-5, with a possible D match to TRBD2 (12 bases). The DNA end is more similar to TRBJ2-7, so the J call may be wrong. The CDR3 is made up of 17 amino acids. Per the germline V gene, CDR1 is SQVTM and CDR2 is ANQGSEA. The CDR3 loop reads CSVEGQGVGLAGSEQYF. The CDR3 DNA reads TGCAGCGTTGAGGGACAGGGGGTAGGACTAGCGGGGTCCGAGCAGTACTTC.

V and J are TRBV6-5 and TRBJ1-2; D is uncertain. V was trimmed by 2 bases and J by 7 bases, leaving 11 bases between them. Germline values: CDR1 MNHEY, CDR2 SVGAGI. The CDR3 runs to 13 residues. CDR3 DNA: TGTGCCAGCAGTTACGGGGATGGCGGTGGCTACACCTTC. This encodes CASSYGDGGGYTF.

This clone was observed many times. The chain is built from TRBV7-2 and TRBJ2-3; TRBD1 agrees at 7 bases. With 3 bases clipped from V and 5 bases from J, the junction kept 5 bases outside the gene matches. The V gene's germline CDR1 is SGHTA and CDR2 FQGNSA. The CDR3 spans 14 residues. The CDR3 sequence is CASSFRQGEDTQYF. CDR3 in DNA: TGTGCCAGCAGCTTCAGACAGGGAGAAGATACGCAGTATTTT.